This passage covers 10 T cell receptor beta chains from one sample sequenced in a study of T cells expressing NK-cell markers. TCRdb re-analyzed the 5' RACE reads; it lists each CDR3 protein once, without DNA. The sample has roughly 150,000 distinct CDR3 sequences; the top ten hold less than 20%. Sequencing was performed on blood T cells: a sorted CD56 or NKG2C T cell subset, CD4+ or CD8+ T cells, or bulk PBMC T cells (not recorded which). The receptors originated from a woman between 18 and 69 years old in good health.

The chain combines TRBV24-1 with TRBJ2-1; TCRdb's D call of TRBD2 is untestable without DNA. Per germline, CDR1 KGHDR and CDR2 SFDVKD. The CDR3 length is 14 residues. The CDR3 spells CATSEPGLSNEQFF.

The chain is built from TRBV5-8 and TRBJ2-7; TCRdb's D gene call, TRBD1, goes unchecked for lack of DNA. Germline lookup yields CDR1 SGHTS and CDR2 YDEGEE. The CDR3 totals 14 residues. CDR3: CASLLTGAIHEQYF.

The rearrangement joins TRBV9 to TRBJ2-3; TCRdb's assignment of TRBD2 cannot be checked, as there is no DNA. The CDR3 consists of 12 residues. CDR1 is SGDLS, CDR2 YYNGEE, per germline. The CDR3 here is CASMGSGPTQYF.

CDR3 region: CASSLGASGGRDTQYF. The chain uses TRBV4-2 and TRBJ2-3; TCRdb proposes TRBD2, but this gene call is untestable without DNA. CDR1 LGHNA and CDR2 YNFKEQ come from the germline V gene. The CDR3 length is 16 residues.

The CDR3 reads CASGGGGLGYTF. V is TRBV4-1 and J is TRBJ1-2. This CDR3 is built from 12 residues. Germline CDR1 and CDR2: MGHRA and YSYEKL.

The chain uses TRBV5-5 and TRBJ2-7; TCRdb names TRBD2, which stays unverified in the absence of DNA. The CDR3 is 14 amino acids. The germline V gene has CDR1 SGHKS and CDR2 YYEKEE (reference sequence). CDR3 sequence reads: CASTWGLSSLEQYF.

V usage is TRBV5-6 and J usage is TRBJ2-3; TCRdb's D call, TRBD1, is unchecked because there is no DNA. The CDR3 has 12 residues. The germline gives CDR1 SGHDT, CDR2 YYEEEE. The CDR3: CAGSRRADTQYF.

The CDR3 here is CASSFRGFNTEAFF. The rearrangement joins TRBV6-5 to TRBJ1-1; TCRdb proposes TRBD1, but this gene call is untestable without DNA. The CDR3 contains 14 residues. Germline CDR1 reads MNHEY; CDR2 reads SVGAGI.

The chain links TRBV7-2 to TRBJ2-5; checking the TCRdb D call of TRBD2 is not possible without DNA. Germline loops: CDR1 SGHTA, CDR2 FQGNSA. CDR3 length: 14 amino acids. CDR3 protein: CASTPGLAVETQYF.

The J gene is TRBJ1-3, the V gene TRBV7-2. This CDR3 spans 15 amino acids. Germline CDR1 SGHTA, CDR2 FQGNSA. The CDR3 is CASSLKQRTGNTIYF.